The TCR beta chain described here comes from a study of response to subunit inactivated influenza vaccine. The CDR3 is 15 residues long. Trimming took off 3 bases at V and 0 bases at J, with 6 bases between the two ends. Germline values: CDR1 ENHRY, CDR2 SYGVKD. Ten or more counts support this clonotype. Its specificity is unknown. One entry per CDR3 protein, called by TCRdb with MiXCR from the RT-PCR reads. The sample lists more than 700,000 distinct CDR3 sequences; 21% were seen once. Study-wide results and caveats: That few new T cells are recruited by each seasonal influenza vaccination was the authors' suggestion.

The source was PBMCs from blood, collected 4 to 6 days after vaccination. The V call is TRBV10-3, the J call TRBJ2-6, with unresolved D. This sequence was found in a man aged 50-60 years who received an inactivated influenza vaccine. This chain's CDR3 is CAISEGISGANVLTF. CDR3 nucleotides: TGTGCCATCAGTGAAGGGATCTCTGGGGCCAACGTCCTGACTTTC.